This record looks at one T cell receptor beta chain sequence and its context. PCR involved 60 Vbeta and 13 Jbeta primers. The data were produced by immunoSEQ multiplex PCR, yet TCRdb's version contains in-frame clones alone and is incomplete. Counted here are about 120,000 clones, 70% to 75% occurring once; the ten biggest clones make up 1.6%. The sample comes from a study of cytomegalovirus exposure and HLA in healthy donors. The V and J ends lost 4 bases and 0 bases respectively, with 9 bases between them. The germline V gene encodes CDR1 PRHDT and CDR2 FYEKMQ (reference sequence). The CDR3 has 14 amino acids.

The sequence derives from a young woman in good health and CMV-seronegative. The rearrangement links TRBV13 to TRBJ1-1; D is perhaps TRBD1 (6 bases). The sequenced sample consisted of PBMCs. CDR3 residues: CASSYDRMNTEAFF. As DNA, the CDR3 is TGTGCCAGCAGCTACGACAGGATGAACACTGAAGCTTTCTTT.